The 12 T cell receptor beta chains below were found in one sample sequenced in a study of T cells after yellow fever vaccination. TCRdb fed the 5' RACE reads into MiXCR, producing one record per CDR3 protein. The sample has approximately 90,000 distinct CDR3 sequences, 5.8% seen once. The specimen comprised CD8+ T cells sorted from PBMCs, sampled 10 days after the yellow fever booster vaccination. The receptor source for this set is a man aged 18 to 35 who received the YFV17D yellow fever vaccine.

This clonotype was found many times. The V and J genes are TRBV4-1 and TRBJ2-3; no clear D gene. Trimming took 2 bases from V and 6 from J, leaving 18 bases between them. This CDR3 has 16 amino acids. Germline-derived CDR1 and CDR2 are MGHRA and YSYEKL. The CDR3: CASSQQPGSNPDTQYF. The CDR3 DNA sequence: TGCGCCAGCAGCCAACAGCCCGGATCCAACCCGGATACGCAGTATTTT.

This clonotype appeared a few times. The CDR3 DNA follows: TGTGCCAGCAGTTATTCGAGACAGGGAAACACCGGGGAGCTGTTTTTT. Its translation is CASSYSRQGNTGELFF. This chain connects TRBV6-2 or TRBV6-3 to TRBJ2-2; 7 bases line up with TRBD1. The CDR3 length is 16 residues. Germline V gene data show CDR1 as MNHEY and CDR2 as SVGEGT. V trimming: 3 bases; J trimming: 2 bases; junction bases outside the gene matches: 6.

This clonotype was seen only a few times. V gene TRBV6-2 or TRBV6-3 combines with J gene TRBJ2-1, with D possibly TRBD1 on 6 matching bases. The ends were cut back, 3 bases at V and 8 bases at J, with 17 bases in the middle. CDR3 length equals 15 residues. In germline, CDR1 is MNHEY, CDR2 SVGEGT. The CDR3 spells CASSYTMYRVDEQFF. Here the CDR3 DNA reads TGTGCCAGCAGTTATACGATGTACAGGGTTGATGAGCAGTTCTTC.

The chain employs TRBV6-5 and TRBJ2-4, with unresolved D. The germline V gene encodes CDR1 MNHEY and CDR2 SVGAGI. Deletions cut 2 bases from V and 5 bases from J, with 13 bases between. The CDR3 consists of 15 residues. CDR3 protein: CASSYVLGVENIQYF. The CDR3 DNA sequence: TGTGCCAGCAGTTACGTGCTGGGCGTGGAAAACATTCAGTACTTC.

The sample holds a few counts of this clonotype. V and J are TRBV19 and TRBJ2-1; the D is unclear. V lost 5 bases and J lost 1, with 6 bases in between. The V gene's germline CDR1 is LNHDA and CDR2 SQIVND (reference sequence). The length of the CDR3 is 13 residues. The CDR3 here is CASSVGSYNEQFF. The CDR3 coding sequence is TGTGCCAGTAGTGTAGGGTCCTACAATGAGCAGTTCTTC.

The chain joins TRBV29-1 to TRBJ2-5; D may be TRBD1 (6 bases). CDR3 length: 13 residues. Germline V gene lookup returns CDR1 SQVTM and CDR2 ANQGSEA. Trimming left V 2 bases short and J 4 bases short, with 11 bases between. The CDR3 region is CSVEWGPGETQYF. The DNA for the CDR3 is TGCAGCGTTGAATGGGGGCCGGGAGAGACCCAGTACTTC.

This clonotype was seen more than once but under ten times. The CDR3 protein is CASSLLGQGGETQYF. DNA of the CDR3: TGTGCCAGCAGTTTATTGGGTCAGGGGGGAGAGACCCAGTACTTC. The chain couples TRBV28 to TRBJ2-5, with D perhaps TRBD1 (7 bases). Germline loops: CDR1 MDHEN, CDR2 SYDVKM. V lost 1 base to trimming and J lost 4 bases, with 13 bases between them. The CDR3 is made up of 15 amino acids.

This clonotype was recorded many times. V gene TRBV24-1 combines with J gene TRBJ1-2, with D tentatively TRBD1 (5 bases). Germline V gene data show CDR1 as KGHDR and CDR2 as SFDVKD. The CDR3 spans 13 residues. V was shortened by 5 bases and J by 4 bases, with 10 bases between the two germline ends. CDR3 region: CATSVDRAYGYTF. The CDR3 nucleotides are TGTGCCACCAGTGTAGACAGAGCCTATGGCTACACCTTC.

This clonotype appeared many times. The rearrangement uses TRBV20-1 and TRBJ2-7; D uncertain. The CDR3 is 16 residues long. Germline CDR1 reads DFQATT; CDR2 reads SNEGSKA (reference sequence). V was cut by 0 bases and J by 5 bases, with 20 bases left in between. DNA of the CDR3: TGCAGTGCTAGAGATCTGGCAGCCCCTGGGATGCACGAGCAGTACTTC. Its translation: CSARDLAAPGMHEQYF.

This clonotype was observed a handful of times. V and J are TRBV29-1 and TRBJ1-1; D might be TRBD1 (6 bases). This CDR3 spans 11 amino acids. From germline, CDR1 is SQVTM and CDR2 ANQGSEA. Trimming pared 4 bases from V and 8 bases from J, leaving 11 bases between. CDR3 in amino acids: CSVVLQGEAFF. The CDR3 region has the DNA TGCAGCGTTGTCTTACAGGGCGAAGCTTTCTTT. The variable domain in full, with the rest retrieved from reference TRBV29-1 and TRBJ1-1, is SAVISQKPSRDICQRGTSLTIQCQVDSQVTMMFWYRQQPGQSLTLIATANQGSEATYESGFVIDKFPISRPNLTFSTLTVSNMSPEDSSIYLCSVVLQGEAFFGQGTRLTVV.

This clonotype showed up just a few times. The V gene is TRBV7-9, the J gene TRBJ2-1, with TRBD1 as a possible D gene (5 bases). The germline V and J ends were trimmed by 6 bases and 9 bases, with 9 bases remaining between them. CDR3 length: 11 amino acids. Germline CDR1 and CDR2: SEHNR and FQNEAQ (reference sequence). In DNA, the CDR3 is TGTGCCAGCAGACAGGCCGTTGAGCAGTTCTTC. Its translation: CASRQAVEQFF.

This chain uses TRBV28 with TRBJ2-2; 7 bases are shared with TRBD1. The CDR3 extends over 16 amino acids. Germline V CDR1 and CDR2: MDHEN, SYDVKM. The V gene end was trimmed by 4 bases and the J gene end by 6 bases; junction bases not matched to a gene: 11. The CDR3, as DNA: TGTGCCAGCAGTTCGACGACAGGGATTAACGCCGGGGAGCTGTTTTTT. Protein product: CASSSTTGINAGELFF.